The clone carrying this T cell receptor beta chain was counted a few times. Its antigen is unknown. This sample is drawn from a study of beta chain features in type 1 diabetes. The germline gives CDR1 SGHAT, CDR2 FQNNGV. Trimming removed 6 bases from V and 2 bases from J, with 10 bases in between. The CDR3 loop spans 13 amino acids. The study reverse transcribed the entire isolated RNA, so it sequenced expressed TCRB transcripts. Assay used: immunoSEQ multiplex PCR; TCRdb lists only in-frame clones, some missing. Among over 300,000 clones listed, 9.3% were seen once. Study-wide results and limits: VDJ junctions from type 1 diabetes patients carried fewer insertions and larger deletions. All four CD4+ subsets from Type 1 diabetes patients carried moderately but significantly shorter TCRB CDR3s.

Around 0.12 L of blood, on average, came from one heparinised draw per donor. Central memory, naive, regulatory and stem cell-like memory CD4+ cells were sorted by CD45RO/CCR7/CD25/CD127/CD95/CD27. This TCR was recovered from a man aged 25-40 years with type 1 diabetes. The chain joins TRBV11-2 to TRBJ2-5; the D is unclear. Sequencing was performed on central memory CD4+ T cells from blood. As DNA, the CDR3 is TGTGCCAGCAGTCGGGCCTTACAAGAGACCCAGTACTTC. This codes for CASSRALQETQYF.